This is a list of T cell receptor beta chains from one sample in a study of human T cells and chemical hapten exposure. TCRdb re-called the RACE reads through MiXCR, storing one row per CDR3 protein. This table holds about 74,000 distinct CDR3 sequences, approximately 35% found once. The material was whole blood, obtained in connection with sensitization to the hapten diphenylcyclopropenone (DPC). Receptors were obtained from a man between 40 and 49 years old with alopecia areata. Some clones in this sample may be carry-over from other donors' samples. Both conserved end residues are part of each CDR3. The D gene is left open where the match is weak. Part of the rows lack a size; the others show once, few, many or a class for expanded clones.

D gene: TRBD1
clone size: few
J gene: TRBJ2-7
V gene: TRBV5-1
CDR3 protein: CASSLFETGPREQYF
CDR3 DNA: TGCGCCAGCAGCTTGTTCGAGACAGGGCCGCGGGAGCAGTACTTC

D gene: NA
clone size: few
J gene: TRBJ1-1
V gene: TRBV6-5
CDR3 protein: CASSWSEGTEAFF
CDR3 DNA: TGTGCCAGCAGTTGGTCCGAGGGGACTGAAGCTTTCTTT

D gene: TRBD2
clone size: few
J gene: TRBJ2-3
V gene: TRBV4-3
CDR3 protein: CASSHTTGTSMIDTQYF
CDR3 DNA: TGCGCCAGCAGCCACACCACGGGGACTAGTATGATAGATACGCAGTATTTT

D gene: NA
clone size: NA
J gene: TRBJ2-1
V gene: TRBV20-1
CDR3 protein: CSALRLSSYNEQFF
CDR3 DNA: TGCAGTGCTCTCAGACTGAGCTCCTACAATGAGCAGTTCTTC

D gene: NA
clone size: NA
J gene: TRBJ1-4
V gene: TRBV28
CDR3 protein: CASSGTPGAEKLFF
CDR3 DNA: TGTGCCAGCAGCGGGACGCCGGGGGCTGAAAAACTGTTTTTT

D gene: TRBD1
clone size: NA
J gene: TRBJ2-7
V gene: TRBV14
CDR3 protein: CASSPKGQTILREQYF
CDR3 DNA: TGTGCCAGCAGCCCAAAGGGACAGACTATCTTGAGGGAGCAGTACTTC

D gene: TRBD1
clone size: few
J gene: TRBJ2-1
V gene: TRBV12-3/TRBV12-4
CDR3 protein: CASTEGQGINEQFF
CDR3 DNA: TGTGCCAGCACCGAGGGACAGGGGATAAATGAGCAGTTCTTC

D gene: NA
clone size: NA
J gene: TRBJ1-1
V gene: TRBV6-6
CDR3 protein: CASSYDGAVGTEAFF
CDR3 DNA: TGTGCCAGCAGTTACGATGGGGCGGTAGGGACTGAAGCTTTCTTT

D gene: NA
clone size: few
J gene: TRBJ2-3
V gene: TRBV28
CDR3 protein: CASRTGSDTQYF
CDR3 DNA: TGTGCCAGCAGAACAGGGTCAGATACGCAGTATTTT

D gene: NA
clone size: NA
J gene: TRBJ2-2
V gene: TRBV25-1
CDR3 protein: CASSESLAPGELFF
CDR3 DNA: TGTGCCAGCAGTGAAAGTCTAGCGCCCGGGGAGCTGTTTTTT

D gene: NA
clone size: few
J gene: TRBJ1-5
V gene: TRBV7-8
CDR3 protein: CASSPHGYNQPQHF
CDR3 DNA: TGTGCCAGCAGCCCCCATGGGTACAATCAGCCCCAGCATTTT

D gene: TRBD1
clone size: NA
J gene: TRBJ2-6
V gene: TRBV28
CDR3 protein: CATGQGSSGANVLTF
CDR3 DNA: TGTGCCACCGGACAGGGTAGCTCTGGGGCCAACGTCCTGACTTTC

D gene: TRBD2
clone size: many
J gene: TRBJ2-1
V gene: TRBV12-3/TRBV12-4
CDR3 protein: CASSLAGGSSYNEQFF
CDR3 DNA: TGTGCCAGCAGTTTAGCCGGGGGGAGCTCCTACAATGAGCAGTTCTTC

D gene: NA
clone size: few
J gene: TRBJ2-3
V gene: TRBV5-1
CDR3 protein: CASSYISNQPGGDTQYF
CDR3 DNA: TGCGCCAGCAGCTACATCAGTAACCAACCCGGCGGAGATACGCAGTATTTT

D gene: NA
clone size: NA
J gene: TRBJ2-1
V gene: TRBV19
CDR3 protein: CASTQGVGYNEQFF
CDR3 DNA: TGTGCCAGTACCCAGGGAGTGGGTTACAATGAGCAGTTCTTC

D gene: NA
clone size: NA
J gene: TRBJ2-5
V gene: TRBV7-9
CDR3 protein: CASSSPEGQETQYF
CDR3 DNA: TGTGCCAGCAGTTCCCCGGAGGGCCAAGAGACCCAGTACTTC

D gene: NA
clone size: NA
J gene: TRBJ2-5
V gene: TRBV5-6
CDR3 protein: CASSFWRGLETQYF
CDR3 DNA: TGTGCCAGCAGCTTCTGGAGGGGCCTCGAGACCCAGTACTTC

D gene: NA
clone size: NA
J gene: TRBJ1-5
V gene: TRBV6-6
CDR3 protein: CASSYGGSNQPQHF
CDR3 DNA: TGTGCCAGCAGTTACGGGGGGTCCAACCAGCCCCAGCATTTT

D gene: TRBD1
clone size: once
J gene: TRBJ2-7
V gene: TRBV9
CDR3 protein: CASSGQGSEQYF
CDR3 DNA: TGTGCCAGCAGCGGACAGGGTAGCGAGCAGTACTTC

D gene: NA
clone size: NA
J gene: TRBJ2-1
V gene: TRBV4-1
CDR3 protein: CASSQSGVPLNEQFF
CDR3 DNA: TGCGCCAGCAGCCAATCCGGCGTGCCCCTCAATGAGCAGTTCTTC

D gene: NA
clone size: NA
J gene: TRBJ2-7
V gene: TRBV28
CDR3 protein: CASSLNREMNSYEQYF
CDR3 DNA: TGTGCCAGCAGTCTTAACAGGGAAATGAATTCCTACGAGCAGTACTTC

D gene: NA
clone size: few
J gene: TRBJ2-1
V gene: TRBV28
CDR3 protein: CASRLAVRSSEQFF
CDR3 DNA: TGTGCCAGCAGGTTAGCGGTCAGGTCGAGTGAGCAGTTCTTC

D gene: TRBD1
clone size: few
J gene: TRBJ1-1
V gene: TRBV7-2
CDR3 protein: CASSPPNQGGHTEAFF
CDR3 DNA: TGTGCCAGCAGCCCCCCCAACCAGGGGGGACACACTGAAGCTTTCTTT

D gene: NA
clone size: few
J gene: TRBJ2-5
V gene: TRBV2
CDR3 protein: CASHSGFQETQYF
CDR3 DNA: TGTGCCAGCCATAGCGGTTTTCAAGAGACCCAGTACTTC

D gene: NA
clone size: NA
J gene: TRBJ2-6
V gene: TRBV23-1
CDR3 protein: CASSQFSLRDTDSGANVLTF
CDR3 DNA: TGCGCCAGCAGTCAATTCAGCCTTCGGGACACCGACTCTGGGGCCAACGTCCTGACTTTC

D gene: TRBD2
clone size: NA
J gene: TRBJ2-1
V gene: TRBV28
CDR3 protein: CASSLFGLAGIEQFF
CDR3 DNA: TGTGCCAGCAGTTTATTTGGGCTAGCGGGAATAGAGCAGTTCTTC

D gene: TRBD1
clone size: NA
J gene: TRBJ1-2
V gene: TRBV19
CDR3 protein: CASVHQGDYGYTF
CDR3 DNA: TGTGCCAGTGTTCATCAGGGGGACTATGGCTACACCTTC

D gene: NA
clone size: few
J gene: TRBJ2-5
V gene: TRBV4-1
CDR3 protein: CASSQDPGFGETQYF
CDR3 DNA: TGCGCCAGCAGCCAAGATCCAGGGTTCGGGGAGACCCAGTACTTC

D gene: NA
clone size: NA
J gene: TRBJ1-1
V gene: TRBV6-6
CDR3 protein: CASSYSTESTEAFF
CDR3 DNA: TGTGCCAGCAGTTACTCGACAGAGAGCACTGAAGCTTTCTTT

D gene: TRBD2
clone size: NA
J gene: TRBJ2-3
V gene: TRBV28
CDR3 protein: CASSLWTSGRGTDTQYF
CDR3 DNA: TGTGCCAGCAGTCTTTGGACTAGCGGGAGGGGCACAGATACGCAGTATTTT

D gene: TRBD2
clone size: NA
J gene: TRBJ2-5
V gene: TRBV12-3/TRBV12-4
CDR3 protein: CASSFGTSGPWGTQYF
CDR3 DNA: TGTGCCAGCAGTTTCGGGACTAGCGGGCCCTGGGGGACCCAGTACTTC

D gene: TRBD1
clone size: NA
J gene: TRBJ1-2
V gene: TRBV12-3/TRBV12-4
CDR3 protein: CASSEGQGPGYTF
CDR3 DNA: TGTGCCAGCAGTGAAGGACAGGGCCCTGGCTACACCTTC

D gene: NA
clone size: many
J gene: TRBJ1-5
V gene: TRBV11-2
CDR3 protein: CASSLDRYSNQPQHF
CDR3 DNA: TGTGCCAGCAGCCTAGACAGATATAGCAATCAGCCCCAGCATTTT

D gene: NA
clone size: NA
J gene: TRBJ2-2
V gene: TRBV3-1
CDR3 protein: CASSQERGRNTGELFF
CDR3 DNA: TGTGCCAGCAGCCAAGAGAGAGGAAGGAACACCGGGGAGCTGTTTTTT

D gene: TRBD1
clone size: NA
J gene: TRBJ1-5
V gene: TRBV12-3/TRBV12-4
CDR3 protein: CATAQGVNPNQPQHF
CDR3 DNA: TGTGCCACCGCTCAGGGGGTTAATCCCAATCAGCCCCAGCATTTT

D gene: TRBD1
clone size: NA
J gene: TRBJ2-3
V gene: TRBV10-3
CDR3 protein: CAIGTGADTQYF
CDR3 DNA: TGTGCCATCGGTACAGGGGCAGATACGCAGTATTTT

D gene: NA
clone size: few
J gene: TRBJ1-1
V gene: TRBV2
CDR3 protein: CASQSRVSTEAFF
CDR3 DNA: TGTGCCAGTCAATCTAGGGTCAGTACTGAAGCTTTCTTT

D gene: NA
clone size: few
J gene: TRBJ2-3
V gene: TRBV7-8
CDR3 protein: CASSLLSSSSTDTQYF
CDR3 DNA: TGTGCCAGCAGCTTATTAAGCTCCTCGTCCACAGATACGCAGTATTTT

D gene: NA
clone size: NA
J gene: TRBJ2-7
V gene: TRBV7-8
CDR3 protein: CASSLDAGAPTSKYF
CDR3 DNA: TGTGCCAGCAGCTTAGATGCGGGGGCCCCTACGAGCAAGTACTTC

D gene: TRBD1
clone size: NA
J gene: TRBJ1-6
V gene: TRBV10-2
CDR3 protein: CASSDPGGNSPLHF
CDR3 DNA: TGCGCCAGCAGTGACCCAGGGGGCAACTCACCCCTCCACTTT

D gene: NA
clone size: NA
J gene: TRBJ2-3
V gene: TRBV6-6
CDR3 protein: CASIGDTRTDTQYF
CDR3 DNA: TGTGCCAGCATCGGTGACACGCGCACAGATACGCAGTATTTT